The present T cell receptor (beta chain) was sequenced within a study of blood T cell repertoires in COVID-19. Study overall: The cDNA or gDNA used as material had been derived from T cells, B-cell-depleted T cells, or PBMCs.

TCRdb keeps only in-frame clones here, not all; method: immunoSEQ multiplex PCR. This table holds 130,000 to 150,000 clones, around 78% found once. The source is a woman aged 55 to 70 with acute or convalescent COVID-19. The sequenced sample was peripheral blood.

CDR3 sequence: CASSEAGTGTGQPQHF. In nucleotides, the CDR3 is TGTGCCAGCAGTGAGGCCGGGACAGGGACTGGGCAGCCCCAGCATTTT. The V and J genes are TRBV6-1 and TRBJ1-5; 9 nucleotides line up with TRBD1. The V gene's germline CDR1 is MNHNS and CDR2 SASEGT. J was trimmed by 7 bases and V by 3 bases; bases with no gene match: 10. The CDR3 length is 16 residues.